These T cell receptor beta chains were read from a single sample in a study of blood T cell repertoires in COVID-19. Libraries were prepared by immunoSEQ multiplex PCR; TCRdb keeps only in-frame clonotypes and omits some of them. This sample has fewer than 250,000 clones, with about 85% found just once. Sequenced material: PBMCs or T cells enriched from blood (not recorded which). Source of these receptors: a woman between 40 and 50 years old in a cohort exposed to, infected with or recovered from COVID-19 (not recorded which). CDR3s include the opening cysteine and the closing phenylalanine or tryptophan. Fields, in order: V gene, J gene, CDR3 length, D gene, clone size, CDR3 protein, CDR3 DNA. The D gene is left open where the match is weak. The size of a clone is reported for some rows only, either as once, few or many, or as a class for expanded clones.

v_call: TRBV3-1/TRBV3-2; j_call: TRBJ2-7; cdr3_length: 16; d_call: TRBD2; clone_size: NA; cdr3_aa: CASSQGPSGGAYEQYF; cdr3_nt: TGTGCCAGCAGCCAAGGTCCTAGCGGGGGGGCCTACGAGCAGTACTTC
v_call: TRBV7-9; j_call: TRBJ2-1; cdr3_length: 15; d_call: NA; clone_size: NA; cdr3_aa: CASSAPTRGSNEQFF; cdr3_nt: TGTGCCAGCAGCGCCCCGACACGGGGGTCCAATGAGCAGTTCTTC
v_call: TRBV5-4; j_call: TRBJ2-1; cdr3_length: 18; d_call: TRBD2; clone_size: NA; cdr3_aa: CASSLGGGTSGGSGEQFF; cdr3_nt: TGTGCCAGCAGCTTGGGAGGAGGTACTAGCGGGGGAAGTGGTGAGCAGTTCTTC
v_call: TRBV6-5; j_call: TRBJ1-5; cdr3_length: 15; d_call: NA; clone_size: NA; cdr3_aa: CASRRLQGSGQPQHF; cdr3_nt: TGTGCCAGCAGACGACTTCAGGGGAGCGGTCAGCCCCAGCATTTT
v_call: TRBV9; j_call: TRBJ1-1; cdr3_length: 16; d_call: NA; clone_size: NA; cdr3_aa: CASSARPGQRNTEAFF; cdr3_nt: TGTGCCAGCAGCGCAAGACCGGGACAAAGGAACACTGAAGCTTTCTTT
v_call: TRBV11-3; j_call: TRBJ2-3; cdr3_length: 14; d_call: NA; clone_size: few; cdr3_aa: CASSLEAGTDTQYF; cdr3_nt: TGTGCCAGCAGCTTAGAGGCAGGCACAGATACGCAGTATTTT
v_call: TRBV29-1; j_call: TRBJ2-1; cdr3_length: 11; d_call: NA; clone_size: NA; cdr3_aa: CSVRRDNEQFF; cdr3_nt: TGCAGCGTCCGCAGGGACAATGAGCAGTTCTTC
v_call: TRBV6-4; j_call: TRBJ2-3; cdr3_length: 15; d_call: TRBD2; clone_size: NA; cdr3_aa: CASSEDSGSTDTQYF; cdr3_nt: TGTGCCAGCAGTGAGGATAGCGGGAGCACAGATACGCAGTATTTT
v_call: TRBV6-1; j_call: TRBJ1-4; cdr3_length: 12; d_call: NA; clone_size: NA; cdr3_aa: CASSEAVGKLFF; cdr3_nt: TGTGCCAGCAGTGAAGCGGTCGGAAAACTGTTTTTT
v_call: TRBV11-3; j_call: TRBJ1-1; cdr3_length: 15; d_call: NA; clone_size: NA; cdr3_aa: CASSLGGRGSTEAFF; cdr3_nt: TGTGCCAGCAGCTTAGGGGGCCGGGGGTCCACTGAAGCTTTCTTT
v_call: TRBV6-5; j_call: TRBJ1-2; cdr3_length: 13; d_call: NA; clone_size: NA; cdr3_aa: CASSYGTYYGYTF; cdr3_nt: TGTGCCAGCAGTTACGGGACTTACTATGGCTACACCTTC
v_call: TRBV25-1; j_call: TRBJ2-1; cdr3_length: 17; d_call: TRBD2; clone_size: NA; cdr3_aa: CASSTRGGWLLRAEQFF; cdr3_nt: TGTGCCAGCAGTACACGGGGGGGCTGGCTGCTACGGGCCGAGCAGTTCTTC
v_call: TRBV6-6; j_call: TRBJ2-2; cdr3_length: 15; d_call: NA; clone_size: NA; cdr3_aa: CASSNGQHSTGELFF; cdr3_nt: TGTGCCAGCAGCAACGGACAGCATTCTACCGGGGAGCTGTTTTTT
v_call: TRBV11-2; j_call: TRBJ1-2; cdr3_length: 14; d_call: TRBD1; clone_size: NA; cdr3_aa: CASSLGPGGYGYTF; cdr3_nt: TGTGCCAGCAGCTTAGGCCCAGGGGGCTATGGCTACACCTTC
v_call: TRBV4-1; j_call: TRBJ1-5; cdr3_length: 13; d_call: TRBD1; clone_size: NA; cdr3_aa: CASSQTGPQPQHF; cdr3_nt: TGCGCCAGCAGCCAGACAGGGCCTCAGCCCCAGCATTTT
v_call: TRBV4-1; j_call: TRBJ1-4; cdr3_length: 14; d_call: NA; clone_size: once; cdr3_aa: CASSPRRFGEKLFF; cdr3_nt: TGCGCCAGCAGCCCGCGGAGGTTTGGTGAAAAACTGTTTTTT
v_call: TRBV4-1; j_call: TRBJ1-1; cdr3_length: 16; d_call: NA; clone_size: NA; cdr3_aa: CASSQDRRELQSEAFF; cdr3_nt: TGCGCCAGCAGCCAAGATCGGAGGGAGCTGCAGAGTGAAGCTTTCTTT
v_call: TRBV11-2; j_call: TRBJ1-1; cdr3_length: 14; d_call: NA; clone_size: NA; cdr3_aa: CASSLGRGNTEAFF; cdr3_nt: TGTGCCAGCAGCTTAGGCAGGGGGAACACTGAAGCTTTCTTT
v_call: TRBV3-1/TRBV3-2; j_call: TRBJ2-3; cdr3_length: 14; d_call: TRBD2; clone_size: NA; cdr3_aa: CASSRTSDTDTQYF; cdr3_nt: TGTGCCAGCAGCCGGACTAGCGACACAGATACGCAGTATTTT
v_call: TRBV4-2; j_call: TRBJ2-5; cdr3_length: 14; d_call: NA; clone_size: NA; cdr3_aa: CASSQDHSTETQYF; cdr3_nt: TGTGCCAGCAGCCAAGACCACTCTACAGAGACCCAGTACTTC
v_call: TRBV25-1; j_call: TRBJ2-6; cdr3_length: 15; d_call: NA; clone_size: NA; cdr3_aa: CASSLDQAGANVLTF; cdr3_nt: TGTGCCAGCAGTCTAGATCAAGCTGGGGCCAACGTCCTGACTTTC
v_call: TRBV2; j_call: TRBJ1-6; cdr3_length: 16; d_call: NA; clone_size: NA; cdr3_aa: CASSDWGLSNNSPLHF; cdr3_nt: TGTGCCAGCAGTGATTGGGGGCTTAGTAACAATTCACCCCTCCACTTT
v_call: TRBV4-1; j_call: TRBJ1-2; cdr3_length: 15; d_call: TRBD1; clone_size: NA; cdr3_aa: CASSREAGGDYGYTF; cdr3_nt: TGCGCCAGCAGCCGGGAGGCAGGGGGCGACTATGGCTACACCTTC
v_call: TRBV7-6; j_call: TRBJ2-2; cdr3_length: 18; d_call: TRBD1; clone_size: NA; cdr3_aa: CASSLEDRVYPYTGELFF; cdr3_nt: TGTGCCAGCAGCTTAGAGGACAGGGTCTACCCTTACACCGGGGAGCTGTTTTTT
v_call: TRBV28; j_call: TRBJ2-7; cdr3_length: 15; d_call: TRBD2; clone_size: few; cdr3_aa: CASSLSVSGGSEQYF; cdr3_nt: TGTGCCAGCAGTTTATCGGTTAGCGGGGGCTCCGAGCAGTACTTC
v_call: TRBV5-4; j_call: TRBJ2-7; cdr3_length: 14; d_call: TRBD1; clone_size: NA; cdr3_aa: CASTSRDRSPEQYF; cdr3_nt: TGTGCCAGCACCTCCAGGGACAGGTCCCCCGAGCAGTACTTC
v_call: TRBV7-8; j_call: TRBJ1-1; cdr3_length: 14; d_call: NA; clone_size: NA; cdr3_aa: CASTPDRMNTEAFF; cdr3_nt: TGTGCCAGCACCCCCGACAGGATGAACACTGAAGCTTTCTTT
v_call: TRBV2; j_call: TRBJ2-4; cdr3_length: 13; d_call: TRBD1; clone_size: NA; cdr3_aa: CAPYTGGKNIQYF; cdr3_nt: TGTGCCCCATATACAGGGGGGAAAAACATTCAGTACTTC
v_call: TRBV24-1; j_call: TRBJ2-5; cdr3_length: 14; d_call: TRBD2; clone_size: once; cdr3_aa: CATSDLGLAGTQYF; cdr3_nt: TGTGCCACCAGTGATTTAGGGCTAGCGGGGACCCAGTACTTC
v_call: TRBV25-1; j_call: TRBJ2-3; cdr3_length: 15; d_call: NA; clone_size: NA; cdr3_aa: CASSEWRWGTDTQYF; cdr3_nt: TGTGCCAGCAGTGAATGGAGGTGGGGCACAGATACGCAGTATTTT
v_call: TRBV23-1; j_call: TRBJ2-2; cdr3_length: 13; d_call: NA; clone_size: NA; cdr3_aa: CASRRTPTGELFF; cdr3_nt: TGCGCCAGCAGACGGACACCCACCGGGGAGCTGTTTTTT
v_call: TRBV27; j_call: TRBJ2-3; cdr3_length: 15; d_call: TRBD2; clone_size: NA; cdr3_aa: CASSSLAGLLDTQYF; cdr3_nt: TGTGCCAGCAGTTCCTTAGCGGGGCTTTTGGATACGCAGTATTTT
v_call: TRBV4-2; j_call: TRBJ2-7; cdr3_length: 15; d_call: TRBD2; clone_size: NA; cdr3_aa: CASSQRSGSSYEQYF; cdr3_nt: TGTGCCAGCAGCCAGAGGAGCGGGAGCTCCTACGAGCAGTACTTC
v_call: TRBV5-4; j_call: TRBJ1-2; cdr3_length: 12; d_call: TRBD1; clone_size: NA; cdr3_aa: CASSSGGGGYTF; cdr3_nt: TGTGCCAGCAGCTCAGGGGGTGGGGGCTACACCTTC
v_call: TRBV9; j_call: TRBJ1-2; cdr3_length: 15; d_call: TRBD1; clone_size: NA; cdr3_aa: CASSVGQGAEYGYTF; cdr3_nt: TGTGCCAGCAGCGTAGGCCAGGGGGCGGAATATGGCTACACCTTC
v_call: TRBV27; j_call: TRBJ2-3; cdr3_length: 15; d_call: NA; clone_size: NA; cdr3_aa: CASSSSVGAADTQYF; cdr3_nt: TGTGCCAGCAGTTCCTCTGTGGGGGCGGCAGATACGCAGTATTTT
v_call: TRBV7-2; j_call: TRBJ2-7; cdr3_length: 14; d_call: TRBD2; clone_size: NA; cdr3_aa: CASSRTSGSYEQYF; cdr3_nt: TGTGCCAGCAGCCGGACTAGCGGGAGCTACGAGCAGTACTTC
v_call: TRBV4-1; j_call: TRBJ1-2; cdr3_length: 14; d_call: NA; clone_size: NA; cdr3_aa: CASSHVSADSGYTF; cdr3_nt: TGCGCCAGCAGCCATGTTTCCGCGGATTCTGGCTACACCTTC
v_call: TRBV10-3; j_call: TRBJ1-2; cdr3_length: 13; d_call: TRBD1; clone_size: NA; cdr3_aa: CAIRPTGDGGYTF; cdr3_nt: TGTGCCATCAGACCGACAGGGGACGGTGGCTACACCTTC
v_call: TRBV28; j_call: TRBJ1-1; cdr3_length: 15; d_call: NA; clone_size: NA; cdr3_aa: CASSLGRGRSTEAFF; cdr3_nt: TGTGCCAGCAGCCTCGGCAGGGGAAGGTCCACTGAAGCTTTCTTT
v_call: TRBV11-2; j_call: TRBJ2-5; cdr3_length: 15; d_call: TRBD2; clone_size: NA; cdr3_aa: CASSSTSGGGSSQYF; cdr3_nt: TGTGCCAGCAGCTCAACTAGCGGGGGGGGCAGTAGCCAGTACTTC
v_call: TRBV27; j_call: TRBJ2-1; cdr3_length: 15; d_call: TRBD2; clone_size: NA; cdr3_aa: CASSRAGTRSNEQFF; cdr3_nt: TGTGCCAGCAGCCGCGCCGGGACTAGGAGCAATGAGCAGTTCTTC
v_call: TRBV27; j_call: TRBJ2-7; cdr3_length: 13; d_call: NA; clone_size: few; cdr3_aa: CASSLGTTYEQYF; cdr3_nt: TGTGCCAGCAGTTTAGGGACAACCTACGAGCAGTACTTC
v_call: TRBV3-1/TRBV3-2; j_call: TRBJ1-5; cdr3_length: 15; d_call: TRBD1; clone_size: NA; cdr3_aa: CASSRDRGRNQPQHF; cdr3_nt: TGTGCCAGCAGCCGGGACAGGGGACGAAATCAGCCCCAGCATTTT
v_call: TRBV3-1/TRBV3-2; j_call: TRBJ1-5; cdr3_length: 18; d_call: TRBD1; clone_size: NA; cdr3_aa: CASSQVRDRGGGNQPQHF; cdr3_nt: TGTGCCAGCAGCCAAGTGAGGGACAGGGGGGGAGGCAATCAGCCCCAGCATTTT
v_call: TRBV29-1; j_call: TRBJ1-1; cdr3_length: 16; d_call: TRBD1; clone_size: once; cdr3_aa: CSVSRPGTGGYTEAFF; cdr3_nt: TGCAGCGTTTCCCGACCCGGGACAGGGGGCTACACTGAAGCTTTCTTT
v_call: TRBV6-4; j_call: TRBJ1-1; cdr3_length: 15; d_call: NA; clone_size: NA; cdr3_aa: CASSEGPGQNTEAFF; cdr3_nt: TGTGCCAGCAGTGAAGGGCCGGGACAGAACACTGAAGCTTTCTTT
v_call: TRBV7-8; j_call: TRBJ2-2; cdr3_length: 14; d_call: TRBD1; clone_size: NA; cdr3_aa: CASSSGQSTGELFF; cdr3_nt: TGTGCCAGCAGCTCGGGACAGAGCACCGGGGAGCTGTTTTTT
v_call: TRBV3-1/TRBV3-2; j_call: TRBJ1-6; cdr3_length: 14; d_call: TRBD1; clone_size: NA; cdr3_aa: CASSQRQGSSPLHF; cdr3_nt: TGTGCCAGCAGCCAGAGACAGGGAAGTTCACCCCTCCACTTT
v_call: TRBV27; j_call: TRBJ2-1; cdr3_length: 15; d_call: NA; clone_size: NA; cdr3_aa: CASSLRGFSYNEQFF; cdr3_nt: TGTGCCAGCAGTTTAAGAGGATTCTCCTACAATGAGCAGTTCTTC
v_call: TRBV27; j_call: TRBJ1-1; cdr3_length: 13; d_call: NA; clone_size: NA; cdr3_aa: CASSLTANTEAFF; cdr3_nt: TGTGCCAGCAGTCTAACAGCGAACACTGAAGCTTTCTTT
v_call: TRBV18; j_call: TRBJ2-7; cdr3_length: 14; d_call: NA; clone_size: few; cdr3_aa: CASSPGIGGYEQYF; cdr3_nt: TGTGCCAGCTCACCGGGCATAGGGGGCTACGAGCAGTACTTC
v_call: TRBV4-1; j_call: TRBJ2-7; cdr3_length: 15; d_call: NA; clone_size: NA; cdr3_aa: CASSQDSRGNNEQYF; cdr3_nt: TGCGCCAGCAGCCAAGATTCGAGGGGGAATAACGAGCAGTACTTC
v_call: TRBV7-9; j_call: TRBJ1-2; cdr3_length: 14; d_call: NA; clone_size: NA; cdr3_aa: CASSFSEGVYGYTF; cdr3_nt: TGTGCCAGCAGCTTCTCGGAGGGAGTGTATGGCTACACCTTC